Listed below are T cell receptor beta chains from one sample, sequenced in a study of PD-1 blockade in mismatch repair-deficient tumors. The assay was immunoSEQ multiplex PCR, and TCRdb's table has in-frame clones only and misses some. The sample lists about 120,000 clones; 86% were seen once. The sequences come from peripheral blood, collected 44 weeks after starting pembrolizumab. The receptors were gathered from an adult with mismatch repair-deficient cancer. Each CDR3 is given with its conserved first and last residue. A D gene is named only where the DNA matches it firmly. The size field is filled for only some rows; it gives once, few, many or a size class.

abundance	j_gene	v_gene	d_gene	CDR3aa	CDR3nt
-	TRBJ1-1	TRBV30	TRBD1	CAWDRGDTEAFF	TGTGCCTGGGACAGGGGGGACACTGAAGCTTTCTTT
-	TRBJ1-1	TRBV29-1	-	CSARQGNTEAFF	TGCAGCGCACGGCAGGGGAACACTGAAGCTTTCTTT
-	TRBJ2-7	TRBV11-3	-	CASSDEQGPLHEQYF	TGTGCCAGCAGCGACGAACAGGGACCTCTCCACGAGCAGTACTTC
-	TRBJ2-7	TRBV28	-	CASSLESSYEQYF	TGTGCCAGCAGTTTGGAGAGCTCCTACGAGCAGTACTTC
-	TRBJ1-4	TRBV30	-	CAWSVHPALTTNEKLFF	TGTGCCTGGAGTGTACACCCCGCCCTCACAACTAATGAAAAACTGTTTTTT
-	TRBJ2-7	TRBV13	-	CASSFGTNPYEQYF	TGTGCCAGCAGCTTCGGGACGAACCCCTACGAGCAGTACTTC
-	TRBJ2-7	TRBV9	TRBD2	CASSVGLAGSPYEQYF	TGTGCCAGCAGCGTAGGGCTAGCGGGATCCCCCTACGAGCAGTACTTC
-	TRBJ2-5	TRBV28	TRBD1	CASSLRTGGLSGTQYF	TGTGCCAGCAGTTTGCGCACAGGGGGCCTATCAGGCACCCAGTACTTC
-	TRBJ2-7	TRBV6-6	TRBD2	CASSYWGGEQYF	TGTGCCAGCAGTTACTGGGGGGGGGAGCAGTACTTC
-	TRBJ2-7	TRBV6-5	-	CASSYRDGTYEQYF	TGTGCCAGCAGCTACCGGGACGGAACCTACGAGCAGTACTTC
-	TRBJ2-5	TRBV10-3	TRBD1	CAISESWTGEETQYF	TGTGCCATCAGTGAGTCGTGGACAGGGGAAGAGACCCAGTACTTC
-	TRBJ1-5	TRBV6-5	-	CASSLQRGDQPQHF	TGTGCCAGCAGTCTACAAAGGGGCGATCAGCCCCAGCATTTT
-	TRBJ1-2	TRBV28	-	CASSFWAGQPRYHGYTF	TGTGCCAGCAGTTTTTGGGCAGGGCAGCCTCGTTATCATGGCTACACCTTC
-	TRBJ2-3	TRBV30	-	CAWNKRGGSTDTQYF	TGTGCCTGGAATAAGAGGGGAGGTTCCACAGATACGCAGTATTTT
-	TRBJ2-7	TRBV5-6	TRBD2	CASSLTSSLYEQYF	TGTGCCAGCAGCCTGACTAGCAGTCTATACGAGCAGTACTTC
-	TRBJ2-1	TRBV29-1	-	CSVAHGYNEQFF	TGCAGCGTTGCACACGGCTACAATGAGCAGTTCTTC
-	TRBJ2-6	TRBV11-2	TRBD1	CASSYPGQGFSGANVLTF	TGTGCCAGCAGCTACCCGGGACAGGGATTCTCTGGGGCCAACGTCCTGACTTTC
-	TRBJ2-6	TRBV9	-	CASSGRQTYSGANVLTF	TGTGCCAGCAGCGGAAGACAGACTTACTCTGGGGCCAACGTCCTGACTTTC
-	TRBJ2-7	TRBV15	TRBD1	CATSKLGGTGANEQYF	TGTGCCACCAGCAAATTAGGGGGGACAGGGGCCAACGAGCAGTACTTC
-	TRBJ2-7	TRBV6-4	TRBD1	CASSGDRAYEQYF	TGTGCCAGCAGTGGGGACAGGGCCTACGAGCAGTACTTC
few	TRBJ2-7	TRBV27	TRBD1	CASRRDDRAYEQYF	TGTGCCAGCAGACGCGACGACAGGGCTTACGAGCAGTACTTC
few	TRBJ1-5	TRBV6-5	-	CASSYSGKGDQPQHF	TGTGCCAGCAGTTACTCCGGGAAGGGCGATCAGCCCCAGCATTTT
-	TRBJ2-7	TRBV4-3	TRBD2	CASSPAGGRAYEQYF	TGCGCCAGCAGCCCCGCGGGCGGGAGGGCCTACGAGCAGTACTTC
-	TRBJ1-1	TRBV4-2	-	CASSGQGSWDTEAFF	TGTGCCAGCAGCGGGCAGGGAAGTTGGGACACTGAAGCTTTCTTT
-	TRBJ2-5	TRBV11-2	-	CASSLDSIGETQYF	TGTGCCAGCAGCTTAGACAGTATAGGGGAGACCCAGTACTTC
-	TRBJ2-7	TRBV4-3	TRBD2	CASSQGGGSSEQYF	TGCGCCAGCAGCCAAGGGGGCGGGAGCAGTGAGCAGTACTTC
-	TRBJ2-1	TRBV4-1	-	CASSQGVAQFF	TGCGCCAGCAGCCAAGGGGTAGCGCAGTTCTTC
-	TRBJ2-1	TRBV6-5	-	CASSYSRDEQFF	TGTGCCAGCAGTTACTCGAGGGATGAGCAGTTCTTC
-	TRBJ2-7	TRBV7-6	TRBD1	CASSLRRGTGREEQYF	TGTGCCAGCAGCTTGCGTCGGGGGACAGGGAGGGAGGAGCAGTACTTC
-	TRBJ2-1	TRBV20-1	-	CSAVWNEQFF	TGCAGTGCGGTCTGGAATGAGCAGTTCTTC
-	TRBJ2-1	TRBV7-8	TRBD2	CASRGGRAWYNEQFF	TGTGCCAGCAGGGGAGGGAGGGCGTGGTACAATGAGCAGTTCTTC
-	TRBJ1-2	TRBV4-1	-	CASSQDSASGYGYTF	TGCGCCAGCAGCCAAGATAGTGCCTCGGGCTATGGCTACACCTTC
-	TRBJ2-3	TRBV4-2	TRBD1	CASSLRQGIEDTQYF	TGTGCCAGCAGCCTACGACAGGGAATTGAAGATACGCAGTATTTT
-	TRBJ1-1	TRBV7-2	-	CASSLQGKNTEAFF	TGTGCCAGCAGCTTGCAGGGGAAGAACACTGAAGCTTTCTTT
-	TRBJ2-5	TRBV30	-	CAWSSDEVRGETQYF	TGTGCCTGGAGCTCTGACGAAGTGCGAGGAGAGACCCAGTACTTC
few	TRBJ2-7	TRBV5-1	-	CASSLGGAAYEQYF	TGCGCCAGCAGCTTGGGAGGGGCTGCCTACGAGCAGTACTTC
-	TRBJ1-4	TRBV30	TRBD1	CAWRDRGIEKLFF	TGTGCCTGGAGGGACAGGGGAATTGAAAAACTGTTTTTT
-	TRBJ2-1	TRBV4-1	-	CASSQPLSSQYNEQFF	TGCGCCAGCAGCCAACCATTATCTTCCCAGTACAATGAGCAGTTCTTC
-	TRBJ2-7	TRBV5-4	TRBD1	CASSLTGTGVDEQYF	TGTGCCAGCAGCTTGACCGGGACAGGGGTTGACGAGCAGTACTTC
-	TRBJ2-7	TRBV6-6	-	CASSYSTQGHEQYF	TGTGCCAGCAGTTACTCGACTCAGGGCCACGAGCAGTACTTC
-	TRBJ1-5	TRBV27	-	CASSLTGNTYSNQPQHF	TGTGCCAGCAGTTTGACAGGCAATACCTATAGCAATCAGCCCCAGCATTTT